Detailed here is one T cell receptor (beta chain). Measured with immunoSEQ multiplex PCR; TCRdb has only the in-frame clones, and not every one. The repertoire holds about 54,000 clones, with roughly 80% as singletons. The CDR3 consists of 14 residues. Per germline, CDR1 SGHRS and CDR2 YFSETQ. V dropped 0 bases and J dropped 7 bases, with 8 bases sitting between them. This sample is drawn from a study of a mutant IDH1 vaccine in newly diagnosed glioma. Study information: Those enrolled had earlier been treated with radiotherapy, temozolomide, or both, mostly both.

Documented time point: baseline, week 1 (first vaccination visit). The treatment here: pre-vaccination baseline after standard-of-care therapy. This clonotype was sampled from a man between 18 and 29 years old with glioma. This sequence joins TRBV5-1 and TRBJ1-6; maybe TRBD1 (6 bases). The sample was PBMCs, taken from a glioma patient treated with radiotherapy, temozolomide or both. The CDR3 loop is CASSLGQANSPLHF. The CDR3 DNA reads as TGCGCCAGCAGCTTGGGACAGGCAAATTCACCCCTCCACTTT.